One and the same sample provided the 25 T cell receptor beta chains below, sequenced in a study of blood T cell repertoires in COVID-19. The protocol was immunoSEQ multiplex PCR, while the TCRdb copy is restricted to in-frame clones and leaves out a portion. Here the sample spans about 300,000 clones, around nine tenths being singletons. Sequenced input: peripheral blood. All receptors come from a woman aged 25 to 45 with COVID-19, enrolled during active disease.

CDR3 DNA sequence: TGTGCCTGGGGATCCTATAGCTCCTACGAGCAGTACTTC. Its protein is CAWGSYSSYEQYF. The chain joins TRBV30 to TRBJ2-7; D unresolved. V lost 5 bases to trimming and J lost 0 bases, with 11 bases between them. There are 13 residues in the CDR3. Germline lookup yields CDR1 GTSNPN and CDR2 SVGIG (reference sequence).

The genes are TRBV7-9 and TRBJ1-1; maybe TRBD1 (6 bases). Germline V lookup: CDR1 SEHNR, CDR2 FQNEAQ (reference sequence). The CDR3 contains 17 residues. Trimming cost V 5 bases and J 6 bases, with 25 bases left between them. CDR3 in amino acids: CASSPGDGSKSFAEAFF. The CDR3 DNA is TGTGCCAGCAGCCCAGGGGACGGATCCAAGTCGTTCGCTGAAGCTTTCTTT.

This clone was seen repeatedly, ten times or more. The rearrangement links TRBV2 to TRBJ1-5, with 12 bases matching TRBD1. Germline CDR1 reads SNHLY; CDR2 reads FYNNEI. CDR3 length: 16 amino acids. The junction had 9 bases not matched to a gene; V was cut back by 7 bases and J by 5 bases. The CDR3 bases are TGTGCCAGCATGAATCGGGACAGGGGGCATGATCAGCCCCAGCATTTT. Amino acid sequence: CASMNRDRGHDQPQHF.

The rearrangement links TRBV20-1 to TRBJ1-1; D unclear. CDR1 DFQATT and CDR2 SNEGSKA come from the germline V gene (reference sequence). The V and J ends lost 7 bases and 1 base respectively, with 4 bases between them. The length of the CDR3 is 10 residues. The CDR3 bases are TGCAGTGACGGGAACACTGAAGCTTTCTTT. It yields the protein CSDGNTEAFF.

This chain joins TRBV6-5 and TRBJ2-7, with a tentative D call TRBD2 (6 bases). The CDR3 runs to 13 residues. CDR1 and CDR2 from the germline V gene are MNHEY and SVGAGI. The ends were cut back, 6 bases at V and 4 bases at J, with 13 bases in the middle. The CDR3 loop is CASRIGGSYEQYV. CDR3 bases: TGTGCCAGCAGGATTGGGGGGAGTTACGAGCAGTACGTC.

This chain connects TRBV4-2 to TRBJ2-5, with a possible D match to TRBD2 (5 bases). Germline values: CDR1 LGHNA, CDR2 YNFKEQ. V shed 5 bases and J shed 5 bases, with 12 bases lying between them. The CDR3 has 13 residues. DNA for the CDR3: TGTGCCAGCAGCGGGCCCCAGCGGGAGACCCAGTACTTC. Translating it yields CASSGPQRETQYF.

V gene TRBV7-2 combines with J gene TRBJ1-6; 7 nucleotides agree with TRBD1. CDR1 and CDR2 from the germline V gene are SGHTA and FQGNSA. J was trimmed by 7 bases and V by 5 bases; bases with no gene match: 5. The CDR3 length is 14 residues. CDR3 DNA: TGTGCCAGCAGCACAGGGGTCTCAAATTCACCCCTCCACTTT. Amino acid sequence: CASSTGVSNSPLHF. Using reference TRBV7-2 and TRBJ1-6 for the parts outside the CDR3, the full variable domain is GAGVSQSPSNKVTEKGKDVELRCDPISGHTALYWYRQSLGQGLEFLIYFQGNSAPDKSGLPSDRFSAERTGGSVSTLTIQRTQQEDSAVYLCASSTGVSNSPLHFGNGTRLTVT.

V gene TRBV18 combines with J gene TRBJ2-7; 8 nucleotides align to TRBD1. V lost 6 bases, J lost 13 bases, and 11 bases stayed unmatched. The CDR3 sequence is 12 residues long. In germline, CDR1 is KGHSH, CDR2 LQKENI. Here the CDR3 DNA reads TGTGCCAGCTCCCTTGGACAGGGCGTTATTTACGTC. It encodes CASSLGQGVIYV.

The gene calls are TRBV23-1 and TRBJ2-3; 10 bases are shared with TRBD1. TRBV23-1 belongs to the ORF category, with a function that is uncertain. The CDR3 totals 21 residues. V gave up 6 bases and J gave up 4 bases; unmatched junction bases: 25. The CDR3 here is CASSQHDRGRISGGTPDTQYF. CDR3 DNA: TGCGCCAGCAGCCAACACGACAGGGGGCGGATTTCTGGTGGGACCCCAGATACGCAGTATTTT.

J is TRBJ1-6 and V is TRBV30; D remains ambiguous. Germline V gene data show CDR1 as GTSNPN and CDR2 as SVGIG (reference sequence). This CDR3 comprises 14 residues. V lost 5 bases, J lost 9 bases, and 17 bases lay in between. DNA of the CDR3: TGTGCCTGGGGGCTACCCGCCCGGGGTTCACCCCTCCACTTT. Translated: CAWGLPARGSPLHF.

The chain employs TRBV7-9 and TRBJ2-6, with no clear D. CDR3 length: 13 amino acids. The V and J ends lost 4 bases and 4 bases respectively, with 5 bases between them. Germline CDR1 and CDR2: SEHNR and FQNEAQ (reference sequence). The CDR3 DNA reads as TGTGCCAGCAGCTCCAGAGGGGCCAACGTCCTGACTTTC. It codes for CASSSRGANVLTF.

The chain carries TRBV27 and TRBJ2-5; 12 nucleotides match TRBD2. Germline values: CDR1 MNHEY, CDR2 SMNVEV (reference sequence). With V trimmed by 4 bases and J by 0 bases, 3 bases remained unmatched. This CDR3 is built from 16 residues. CDR3 amino acids: CASSSWTSGDQETQYF. In DNA form, the CDR3 reads TGTGCCAGCAGTTCGTGGACTAGCGGGGACCAAGAGACCCAGTACTTC.

The J gene is TRBJ1-1, the V gene TRBV16; D ambiguous. CDR3 length: 14 residues. Trimming removed 4 bases at V and 3 bases at J, with 12 bases between. The germline V gene encodes CDR1 KGHSY and CDR2 FQNENV. DNA of the CDR3: TGTGCCAGCAGCCCCCGGAGTTGGGACACTGAAGCTTTCTTT. Translating it yields CASSPRSWDTEAFF.

This clone was recorded at least ten times. The rearrangement links TRBV11-3 to TRBJ1-1; 8 bases are shared with TRBD1. V trimming: 4 bases; J trimming: 5 bases; junction bases outside the gene matches: 9. The CDR3 spans 15 residues. CDR1 SGHNT and CDR2 YENEEA come from the germline V gene. As DNA, the CDR3 is TGTGCCAGCAGCTCCGGTGGGACAGGAGGGACTGAAGCTTTCTTT. This codes for CASSSGGTGGTEAFF.

This clone showed up just once. The rearrangement links TRBV19 to TRBJ2-3, with TRBD2 matching 7 bases. The CDR3 is 16 residues long. V gave up 1 base and J gave up 5 bases; unmatched junction bases: 9. CDR1 and CDR2 (germline): LNHDA, SQIVND (reference sequence). The CDR3 loop is CASSIGGGQLGDTQYF. In DNA, the CDR3 is TGTGCCAGTAGTATAGGGGGAGGGCAACTGGGAGATACGCAGTATTTT.

The chain is built from TRBV5-1 and TRBJ1-1; D may be TRBD1 (6 bases). This CDR3 has 14 amino acids. The V end was cut by 4 bases, the J end by 1 base, with 11 bases between. The germline V gene encodes CDR1 SGHRS and CDR2 YFSETQ. CDR3 bases: TGCGCCAGCAGCACACAGACAGGGAACACTGAAGCTTTCTTT. It translates to CASSTQTGNTEAFF.

For the CDR3, the DNA is TGTGCCAGCAGTTTACAGGGTTACAACTATGGCTACACCTTC. Protein sequence: CASSLQGYNYGYTF. This rearrangement joins TRBV28 to TRBJ1-2; D possibly corresponds to TRBD1 (5 bases). Between the trimmed V and J ends, which lost 2 bases and 2 bases, there was a span of 9 bases. The CDR3 consists of 14 residues. CDR1 MDHEN and CDR2 SYDVKM come from the germline V gene.

CDR3 DNA: TGTGCCAGCAGCTGGGGGACAGGGTATGGCTACACCTTC. This translates into CASSWGTGYGYTF. The V gene is TRBV3-1 (or the pseudogene TRBV3-2), the J gene TRBJ1-2; 9 nucleotides align to TRBD1. The CDR3 length is 13 residues. J was trimmed by 5 bases and V by 5 bases; bases with no gene match: 3. Germline V gene sequence: CDR1 LGHDT, CDR2 YNNKEL (reference sequence).

The V gene is TRBV2, the J gene TRBJ1-2, with D possibly being TRBD1 (6 bases). CDR1 is SNHLY, CDR2 FYNNEI, per germline. The length of the CDR3 is 15 residues. V was clipped by 6 bases and J by 4 bases, with 18 bases between them. CDR3 bases: TGTGCCAGCAGAAACGACAGGCCTATTGGCTATGGCTACACCTTC. This codes for CASRNDRPIGYGYTF.

This sequence joins TRBV29-1 and TRBJ1-2, with 7 bases lining up with TRBD1. The germline CDR1 and CDR2 sequences are SQVTM and ANQGSEA. V lost 5 bases and J lost 7; bases outside the gene matches: 10. This CDR3 spans 13 amino acids. The CDR3 coding sequence is TGCAGCGTTTACCTTACAGGGGAACGTGGCTACACCTTC. Protein: CSVYLTGERGYTF.

CDR3 in DNA: TGTGCCAGCAGTGACGGCGGGGGTAGCACAGATACGCAGTATTTT. Encoded protein: CASSDGGGSTDTQYF. This sequence joins TRBV6-1 and TRBJ2-3; 7 bases map to TRBD2. CDR3 size: 15 residues. Germline V gene lookup returns CDR1 MNHNS and CDR2 SASEGT. V dropped 3 bases and J dropped 0; count of bases not matched to a gene: 3.

The chain has TRBV5-5 and TRBJ2-5; D might be TRBD1 (5 bases). Per germline, CDR1 SGHKS and CDR2 YYEKEE (reference sequence). Trimming removed 3 bases from V and 2 bases from J, with 11 bases in between. The CDR3 extends over 14 amino acids. In DNA form, the CDR3 reads TGTGCCAGCAGCTCGACAGAGACTCAAGAGACCCAGTACTTC. This encodes CASSSTETQETQYF.

The chain couples TRBV7-8 to TRBJ1-5; a possible D gene is TRBD1 (5 bases). CDR3 length: 15 residues. Per germline, CDR1 SGHVS and CDR2 FQNEAQ. V was pared by 4 bases and J by 5 bases, with 15 bases between. The CDR3 here is CASSWGETRDQPQHF. The CDR3 coding sequence is TGTGCCAGCAGCTGGGGCGAGACACGAGATCAGCCCCAGCATTTT.

This chain links TRBV5-6 with TRBJ1-1; TRBD1 might be the D (6 bases). Germline assignment: CDR1 SGHDT and CDR2 YYEEEE. The CDR3 has 12 residues. Trimming left V 2 bases short and J 10 bases short, with 12 bases between. CDR3 loop: CASSFRGTLAFF. In DNA, the CDR3 is TGTGCCAGCAGCTTTCGAGGGACATTAGCTTTCTTT.

This chain uses TRBV10-3 with TRBJ2-1; D is unclear. The V gene lost 8 bases and the J gene lost 9 bases, with 20 bases spanning the gap. Germline V CDR1 and CDR2: ENHRY, SYGVKD. The CDR3 is 14 residues long. CDR3 region: CAISSTSFNGEQFF. CDR3 DNA: TGTGCCATCTCGTCTACCTCATTTAATGGTGAGCAGTTCTTC.